This is a list of T cell receptor beta chains from one sample in a study of shared clonotypes between healthy human individuals. The repertoire was sequenced with immunoSEQ multiplex PCR; TCRdb's copy has only in-frame clones and lacks some. The sample has 650,000 to 800,000 clones, just over 90% seen once. Input material: naive CD8+ T cells sorted from blood. Receptor source: a man between 25 and 39 years old in good health. Each CDR3 is given with its conserved first and last residue. Fields, in order: J gene, D gene, V gene, CDR3 DNA, CDR3 protein. A D gene is named only where the DNA matches it firmly.

J gene: TRBJ2-7; D gene: NA; V gene: TRBV7-9; CDR3 DNA: TGTGCCAGCAGCTTTGACGGAACCTACGAGCAGTACTTC; CDR3 protein: CASSFDGTYEQYF
J gene: TRBJ2-7; D gene: TRBD1; V gene: TRBV29-1; CDR3 DNA: TGCAGCGTCACAAGAGCGGACAGGGCCTACGAGCAGTACTTC; CDR3 protein: CSVTRADRAYEQYF
J gene: TRBJ2-7; D gene: NA; V gene: TRBV6-5; CDR3 DNA: TGTGCCAGCAGTTACTCCCTCAGGGGACACGAGCAGTACTTC; CDR3 protein: CASSYSLRGHEQYF
J gene: TRBJ2-1; D gene: TRBD2; V gene: TRBV7-9; CDR3 DNA: TGTGCCAGCAGCGTTACTAGCGGGGGTTACAATGAGCAGTTCTTC; CDR3 protein: CASSVTSGGYNEQFF
J gene: TRBJ2-5; D gene: NA; V gene: TRBV6-1; CDR3 DNA: TGTGCCAGCAGCGAAAATTTCCCAGAGACCCAGTACTTC; CDR3 protein: CASSENFPETQYF
J gene: TRBJ1-1; D gene: NA; V gene: TRBV30; CDR3 DNA: TGTGCCTGGAGTGGACAGGCTGACACTGAAGCTTTCTTT; CDR3 protein: CAWSGQADTEAFF
J gene: TRBJ2-2; D gene: NA; V gene: TRBV7-6; CDR3 DNA: TGTGCCAGCAGCTTAGAGGACACCGGGGAGCTGTTTTTT; CDR3 protein: CASSLEDTGELFF
J gene: TRBJ2-2; D gene: NA; V gene: TRBV7-9; CDR3 DNA: TGTGCCAGCAGCTTAGTGGCTGGGGCCGGGGAGCTGTTTTTT; CDR3 protein: CASSLVAGAGELFF
J gene: TRBJ2-7; D gene: NA; V gene: TRBV5-1; CDR3 DNA: TGCGCCAGCAGCTTGGGGACAGTCACCTACGAGCAGTACTTC; CDR3 protein: CASSLGTVTYEQYF
J gene: TRBJ2-2; D gene: NA; V gene: TRBV13; CDR3 DNA: TGTGCCAGCAGCTTAGGAAGAAACGGGGAGCTGTTTTTT; CDR3 protein: CASSLGRNGELFF
J gene: TRBJ1-3; D gene: TRBD1; V gene: TRBV7-7; CDR3 DNA: TGTGCCAGCAATATGAAAGGGGGCGCCCCTGGAAACACCATATATTTT; CDR3 protein: CASNMKGGAPGNTIYF
J gene: TRBJ2-1; D gene: NA; V gene: TRBV4-3; CDR3 DNA: TGCGCCAGCAGCCAAGAGGGGACACGATACAATGAGCAGTTCTTC; CDR3 protein: CASSQEGTRYNEQFF
J gene: TRBJ2-5; D gene: NA; V gene: TRBV9; CDR3 DNA: TGTGCCAGCAGCGTAGGGTCCCGCCAAGAGACCCAGTACTTC; CDR3 protein: CASSVGSRQETQYF
J gene: TRBJ2-3; D gene: TRBD1; V gene: TRBV15; CDR3 DNA: TGTGCCACCAGCCGAGGACAGGGGATCACAGATACGCAGTATTTT; CDR3 protein: CATSRGQGITDTQYF